The 14 T cell receptor beta chains reported below all come from one sample, sequenced in a study of T cell repertoires in cytomegalovirus infection. TCRdb reprocessed the reads via MiXCR and lists one record per CDR3 protein. The top ten hold about 4.2% of the sample, which has about 190,000 distinct CDR3 sequences, nearly 9.5% seen once. The material sequenced was PBMCs. The receptors derive from a human donor in good health (CMV status not recorded). Some clones in this sample may be carry-over from other donors' samples.

The V gene is TRBV19, the J gene TRBJ2-7; D may be TRBD1 (6 bases). V lost 4 bases to trimming and J lost 0 bases, with 10 bases between them. The CDR3 totals 14 residues. CDR1 is LNHDA, CDR2 SQIVND, per germline (reference sequence). CDR3 sequence reads: CASSTRTVSYEQYF. The CDR3 nucleotides read TGTGCCAGTAGTACCCGGACAGTCTCCTACGAGCAGTACTTC.

This chain connects TRBV5-4 to TRBJ1-1; TRBD1 matches 7 bases. The CDR3 consists of 14 residues. J gave up 5 bases and V 4 bases, and 8 bases lay outside the gene matches. Germline-derived CDR1 and CDR2 are SGHNT and YYREEE (reference sequence). CDR3 amino acids: CASSDRDRKTEAFF. CDR3 nucleotides: TGTGCCAGCAGCGACCGGGACAGAAAGACTGAAGCTTTCTTT. Looking up the rest from reference TRBV5-4 and TRBJ1-1 gives the full variable domain: ETGVTQSPTHLIKTRGQQVTLRCSSQSGHNTVSWYQQALGQGPQFIFQYYREEENGRGNFPPRFSGLQFPNYSSELNVNALELDDSALYLCASSDRDRKTEAFFGQGTRLTVV.

This chain uses TRBV7-9 with TRBJ1-6; TRBD1 is a possible D gene (5 bases). CDR1 SEHNR and CDR2 FQNEAQ come from the germline V gene (reference sequence). The CDR3 has 15 residues. Trimming left V 5 bases short and J 5 bases short, with 13 bases between. This chain's CDR3 is CASSPVGQNNSPLHF. CDR3 nucleotides: TGTGCCAGCAGCCCGGTGGGGCAGAATAATTCACCCCTCCACTTT. The full variable domain, in which reference TRBV7-9 and TRBJ1-6 provide the parts outside the CDR3, is DTGVSQNPRHKITKRGQNVTFRCDPISEHNRLYWYRQTLGQGPEFLTYFQNEAQLEKSRLLSDRFSAERPKGSFSTLEIQRTEQGDSAMYLCASSPVGQNNSPLHFGNGTRLTVT.

This clonotype was seen at least ten times. The CDR3: CSGTGMTEAFF. As DNA, the CDR3 is TGCAGCGGGACAGGGATGACTGAAGCTTTCTTT. The chain recombines TRBV29-1 with TRBJ1-1, with TRBD1 matching over 8 bases. Unmatched junction bases numbered 3, after V lost 7 bases and J lost 5 bases. The CDR3 covers 11 residues. Germline V gene sequence: CDR1 SQVTM, CDR2 ANQGSEA.

The table lists this clonotype with many counts. The CDR3 nucleotides are TGTGCCAGCCACCGAGGGGGTGCCAACACCGGGGAGCTGTTTTTT. Amino acid sequence: CASHRGGANTGELFF. The rearrangement uses TRBV7-2 and TRBJ2-2; a possible D gene is TRBD1 (6 bases). The CDR3 runs to 15 residues. CDR1 and CDR2 (germline): SGHTA, FQGNSA. V shed 8 bases and J shed 2 bases, with 15 bases lying between them.

This clonotype occurred many times. The rearrangement links TRBV15 to TRBJ2-5; 8 nucleotides match TRBD2. The germline CDR1 and CDR2 sequences are LNHNV and YYDKDF (reference sequence). The CDR3 is made up of 15 amino acids. Unmatched junction bases numbered 6, after V lost 1 base and J lost 5 bases. CDR3 sequence reads: CATSRVAGLGETQYF. DNA for the CDR3: TGTGCCACCAGCAGAGTAGCGGGGTTGGGGGAGACCCAGTACTTC. Using reference TRBV15 and TRBJ2-5 for the parts outside the CDR3, the full variable domain is DAMVIQNPRYQVTQFGKPVTLSCSQTLNHNVMYWYQQKSSQAPKLLFHYYDKDFNNEADTPDNFQSRRPNTSFCFLDIRSPGLGDTAMYLCATSRVAGLGETQYFGPGTRLLVL.

This clonotype came up many times. The chain couples TRBV7-3 to TRBJ2-3; 7 bases fit TRBD1. Germline V gene sequence: CDR1 SGHTA, CDR2 FQGTGA. The CDR3 contains 16 residues. Losses at the gene ends were 5 bases for V and 2 bases for J; bases not matched to a gene: 10. CDR3 sequence: CASSRIEQGFTDTQYF. The CDR3 DNA follows: TGTGCCAGCAGCCGGATCGAACAGGGGTTCACAGATACGCAGTATTTT.

This clonotype was seen a handful of times. This chain connects TRBV4-1 to TRBJ2-7; D is possibly TRBD1 (6 bases). From germline, CDR1 is MGHRA and CDR2 YSYEKL. Trimming took off 2 bases at V and 4 bases at J, with 12 bases between the two ends. The CDR3 length is 14 residues. CDR3 sequence: CASSQPGVTYEQYF. CDR3 nucleotides: TGCGCCAGCAGCCAACCAGGGGTTACGTACGAGCAGTACTTC.

This clonotype has a handful of counts. The rearrangement uses TRBV12-3 or TRBV12-4 and TRBJ1-2; 8 bases match TRBD1. This CDR3 has 15 amino acids. V lost 2 bases to trimming and J lost 2 bases; unmatched junction nucleotides: 4. CDR3: CASSLPRGRNYGYTF. The CDR3 coding sequence is TGTGCCAGCAGTTTACCCAGGGGGCGCAACTATGGCTACACCTTC.

This clonotype has a count of ten or more. The V gene is TRBV7-2, the J gene TRBJ1-2; TRBD1 matches at 8 bases. Trimming took 5 bases from V and 8 from J; bases not matched to a gene: 4. The CDR3 loop spans 12 amino acids. The germline CDR1 and CDR2 sequences are SGHTA and FQGNSA. CDR3: CASSPTGDGYTF. CDR3 nucleotides: TGTGCCAGCAGCCCGACAGGGGACGGCTACACCTTC. Filled out from reference TRBV7-2 and TRBJ1-2, the complete variable domain reads GAGVSQSPSNKVTEKGKDVELRCDPISGHTALYWYRQSLGQGLEFLIYFQGNSAPDKSGLPSDRFSAERTGGSVSTLTIQRTQQEDSAVYLCASSPTGDGYTFGSGTRLTVV.

This clonotype was seen many times. The rearrangement links TRBV5-1 to TRBJ2-2, with no clear D. Looked up from germline, CDR1 is SGHRS and CDR2 is YFSETQ. Trimming removed 2 bases at V and 3 bases at J, with 5 bases between. The length of the CDR3 is 13 residues. In nucleotides, the CDR3 is TGCGCCAGCAGCTTTGGATACACCGGGGAGCTGTTTTTT. Encoded protein: CASSFGYTGELFF.

This clonotype was observed at least ten times. The rearrangement uses TRBV6-6 and TRBJ2-2, with no clear D. The germline V gene has CDR1 MNHNY and CDR2 SVGAGI (reference sequence). This CDR3 is built from 13 residues. V lost 3 bases, J lost 7 bases, and 9 bases lay in between. The CDR3 spells CASSYLGIGELFF. The CDR3 DNA reads TGTGCCAGCAGTTATTTAGGGATCGGGGAGCTGTTTTTT.

The V gene is TRBV5-6, the J gene TRBJ2-7, with 12 bases matching TRBD2. CDR1 and CDR2 (germline): SGHDT, YYEEEE. This CDR3 region has 15 residues. V shed 3 bases and J 5 bases; nucleotides not matched to a gene: 6. The CDR3 nucleotides are TGTGCCAGCAGCTCGGGGGGACTAGCGGGCCACGAGCAGTACTTC. Protein: CASSSGGLAGHEQYF. The variable domain in full, completed from reference TRBV5-6 and TRBJ2-7, reads DAGVTQSPTHLIKTRGQQVTLRCSPKSGHDTVSWYQQALGQGPQFIFQYYEEEERQRGNFPDRFSGHQFPNYSSELNVNALLLGDSALYLCASSSGGLAGHEQYFGPGTRLTVT.

This clonotype came up many times. V gene TRBV7-2 combines with J gene TRBJ2-7; D may correspond to TRBD1 or TRBD2 (5 bases each). The V and J ends lost 7 bases and 3 bases respectively, with 19 bases between them. The CDR3 runs 15 residues. Germline-derived CDR1 and CDR2 are SGHTA and FQGNSA. CDR3 sequence (DNA): TGTGCCAGCAAAGGAGGTGTGGGGGTAATCTACGAGCAGTACTTC. It yields the protein CASKGGVGVIYEQYF.